The entry below gives a single TCR beta chain sequence along with its context. V gave up 5 bases and J gave up 4 bases; unmatched junction bases: 10. This CDR3 region has 16 residues. CDR1 and CDR2 from the germline V gene are MNHEY and SVGEGT. Sequenced by immunoSEQ multiplex PCR; TCRdb stores in-frame clones only, minus some. The table lists 150,000 to 200,000 clones, approximately 90% of them singletons, with less than 5.5% in the top ten. The data are from a study of blood T cell repertoires in COVID-19. Overall study: Both acute and convalescent COVID-19 samples were obtained from the United States, Italy and Spain. Sample material is recorded as cDNA or gDNA derived from T cells, B-cell-depleted T cells, or PBMCs.

The chain has TRBV6-2 or TRBV6-3 and TRBJ1-2; 10 nucleotides align to TRBD1. The source material was peripheral blood. The sequence was obtained from a human donor in a cohort sampled during active COVID-19. CDR3 nucleotide sequence: TGTGCCAGCAGTGAGACCGGGACAGGGGCCCGCTATGGCTACACCTTC. The encoded protein is CASSETGTGARYGYTF.